This T cell receptor (beta chain) was recovered during a study of shared clonotypes between healthy human individuals. The table lists this clone with many counts. This CDR3 is built from 13 residues. V lost 7 bases to trimming and J lost 0 bases, with 9 bases between them. CDR1 is SNHLY and CDR2 is FYNNEI in the germline V gene. Measured with immunoSEQ multiplex PCR; TCRdb has only the in-frame clones, and not every one. Altogether 950,000 to 1,300,000 clones are present, more than 65% being singletons, with the ten largest covering around 1.4%. This chain links TRBV2 with TRBJ1-1; D call uncertain. This receptor was taken from a man between 18 and 29 years old in good health. Sequencing was carried out using memory CD4+ T cells sorted from blood. Subset noted: CD45RA-negative fraction. Here the CDR3 DNA reads TGTGCCAGCATTGGACTTGTGAACACTGAAGCTTTCTTT. Translating it yields CASIGLVNTEAFF. Drawing the rest from reference TRBV2 and TRBJ1-1, the complete variable domain is EPEVTQTPSHQVTQMGQEVILRCVPISNHLYFYWYRQILGQKVEFLVSFYNNEISEKSEIFDDQFSVERPDGSNFTLKIRSTKLEDSAMYFCASIGLVNTEAFFGQGTRLTVV.